This TCR beta chain originates from a study of CD8 T cells in ankylosing spondylitis. General observations from the study: A TCR beta motif of under 10 highly homologous variants appeared characteristic of ankylosing spondylitis blood. With a CD8+ phenotype, disease-linked clones were relatively rare in peripheral blood. Researchers reportedly found disease-linked clones significantly enriched in matched ankylosing spondylitis synovial fluid.

TCRdb redid the calling of the 5' RACE reads with MiXCR, one entry per CDR3 protein. The table lists a few hundred thousand distinct CDR3 sequences, roughly an eighth of them singletons. The CDR3 runs to 12 residues. Per germline, CDR1 SEHNR and CDR2 FQNEAQ (reference sequence). As for this clonotype: Its antigen is still unknown. At one end, the junction sequence differs from germline, possibly due to a read error.

The rearrangement joins TRBV7-9 to TRBJ2-2, with 8 positions matching TRBD1. This receptor was obtained from a male donor with ankylosing spondylitis. Input material: blood, either unsorted or a sorted T cell fraction (not recorded which). The CDR3 loop is CARRGPTGELFF. For the CDR3, the DNA is TGTGCCCGCAGGGGGCCCACCGGGGAGCTGTTTTTT. Supplemented by reference TRBV7-9 and TRBJ2-2, the full variable domain reads DTGVSQNPRHKITKRGQNVTFRCDPISEHNRLYWYRQTLGQGPEFLTYFQNEAQLEKSRLLSDRFSAERPKGSFSTLEIQRTEQGDSAMYLCARRGPTGELFFGEGSRLTVL.